Following are 27 T cell receptor beta chains from one sample sequenced in a study of siplizumab effects on memory and regulatory T cells (dated 2019 in TCRdb). Libraries were constructed by the immunoSEQ multiplex PCR assay. Held by TCRdb, this immuneACCESS table contains in-frame sequences only and omits some clones. Under half of the omission traces to an unresolved V gene where checked; the cause of the rest is unknown. Across this sample there are roughly 64,000 clones, with approximately 96% seen only once. About 0.1% of the sample lies in the top ten. Sequencing was done on a sample of naive CD8+ T cells sorted from blood. What this sample's cell subset or site label stands for: unstimulated naive T cells. Receptor source: a human donor in good health.

This clone was seen a single time. V gene TRBV19 combines with J gene TRBJ2-3, with TRBD1 identical over 8 bases. Germline lookup yields CDR1 LNHDA and CDR2 SQIVND (reference sequence). Trimming removed 6 bases from V and 10 bases from J; junction bases left unmatched: 6. This CDR3 is 12 amino acids long. The CDR3, as DNA: TGTGCCAGTAGATCCCCGACAGGGGCGCAGTATTTT. Its protein is CASRSPTGAQYF.

The J gene is TRBJ2-7, the V gene TRBV29-1, with D perhaps matching TRBD1 (5 bases). V dropped 4 bases and J dropped 5 bases, with 12 bases sitting between them. This CDR3 is built from 12 residues. The germline V gene encodes CDR1 SQVTM and CDR2 ANQGSEA. CDR3 residues: CSVVTGAHEQYF. The DNA of the CDR3 is TGCAGCGTTGTAACAGGTGCCCACGAGCAGTACTTC.

The chain joins TRBV6-6 to TRBJ1-1; possibly TRBD1 for D (5 bases). The CDR3 length is 15 residues. Trimming pared 6 bases from V and 1 base from J, leaving 15 bases between. Germline CDR1 reads MNHNY; CDR2 reads SVGAGI (reference sequence). The CDR3 DNA reads as TGTGCCAGCAGCCGCTTTGGGGGACCGAACACTGAAGCTTTCTTT. It translates to CASSRFGGPNTEAFF.

The rearrangement joins TRBV19 to TRBJ1-2; D unclear. Germline CDR1 reads LNHDA; CDR2 reads SQIVND (reference sequence). CDR3 length: 14 amino acids. The V and J ends lost 3 bases and 4 bases respectively, with 12 bases between them. CDR3: CASSIDGSGYGYTF. In nucleotides, the CDR3 is TGTGCCAGTAGTATTGACGGGAGCGGCTATGGCTACACCTTC.

The rearrangement links TRBV5-4 to TRBJ1-2; 9 bases map to TRBD1. The germline gives CDR1 SGHNT, CDR2 YYREEE (reference sequence). The CDR3 covers 14 residues. Germline trimming cut 5 bases from V and 3 bases from J; bases unmatched to any gene: 5. Written as DNA, the CDR3 is TGTGCCAGCAGAGTGGACAGGGGTGACTATGGCTACACCTTC. This sequence encodes CASRVDRGDYGYTF. Filled out from reference TRBV5-4 and TRBJ1-2, the complete variable domain reads ETGVTQSPTHLIKTRGQQVTLRCSSQSGHNTVSWYQQALGQGPQFIFQYYREEENGRGNFPPRFSGLQFPNYSSELNVNALELDDSALYLCASRVDRGDYGYTFGSGTRLTVV.

This chain joins TRBV5-1 and TRBJ1-1; D is ambiguous. Germline CDR1 SGHRS, CDR2 YFSETQ. The CDR3 extends over 14 amino acids. V shed 0 bases and J shed 0 bases, with 6 bases lying between them. The CDR3 nucleotides read TGCGCCAGCAGCTTGGGCGATATGAACACTGAAGCTTTCTTT. Translated, it gives CASSLGDMNTEAFF.

This sequence joins TRBV6-5 and TRBJ2-7; 9 bases are a match to TRBD1. Trimming removed 0 bases from V and 6 bases from J; junction bases left unmatched: 6. The length of the CDR3 is 15 residues. Germline CDR1 MNHEY, CDR2 SVGAGI. Here the CDR3 reads CASSYSGTGQAEQYF. The CDR3 DNA reads TGTGCCAGCAGTTACTCGGGGACAGGGCAGGCCGAGCAGTACTTC.

This clone has a single count. The chain links TRBV7-2 to TRBJ2-1, with D possibly being TRBD1 or TRBD2 (6 bases each). This CDR3 has 15 amino acids. Trimming took 3 bases from V and 4 from J, leaving 13 bases between them. Looked up from germline, CDR1 is SGHTA and CDR2 is FQGNSA. The CDR3 loop reads CASSFGGHPYNEQFF. In DNA, the CDR3 is TGTGCCAGCAGCTTCGGGGGCCATCCTTACAATGAGCAGTTCTTC.

The chain carries TRBV7-9 and TRBJ1-4; D unresolved. CDR3 size: 15 residues. Deletions cut 2 bases from V and 4 bases from J, with 11 bases between. Germline CDR1 reads SEHNR; CDR2 reads FQNEAQ (reference sequence). The DNA for the CDR3 is TGTGCCAGCAGCTTATCGGGCAGCAATAATGAAAAACTGTTTTTT. Translated, it gives CASSLSGSNNEKLFF.

The genes are TRBV29-1 and TRBJ2-5, with 11 nucleotides matching TRBD2. Germline trimming cut 6 bases from V and 4 bases from J; bases unmatched to any gene: 7. Germline loops: CDR1 SQVTM, CDR2 ANQGSEA. This CDR3 has 14 residues. CDR3 DNA: TGCAGCGTAGTACTAGCGGGGGAAGGAGAGACCCAGTACTTC. Residues: CSVVLAGEGETQYF. Drawing the rest from reference TRBV29-1 and TRBJ2-5, the complete variable domain is SAVISQKPSRDICQRGTSLTIQCQVDSQVTMMFWYRQQPGQSLTLIATANQGSEATYESGFVIDKFPISRPNLTFSTLTVSNMSPEDSSIYLCSVVLAGEGETQYFGPGTRLLVL.

This chain joins TRBV6-5 and TRBJ1-2; no reliable D call. The CDR3 is made up of 16 amino acids. V shed 4 bases and J shed 4 bases, with 19 bases lying between them. The V gene's germline CDR1 is MNHEY and CDR2 SVGAGI. CDR3: CASSSPTQWPLYGYTF. In DNA form, the CDR3 reads TGTGCCAGCAGTTCCCCGACTCAATGGCCCCTCTATGGCTACACCTTC.

This sequence joins TRBV6-6 and TRBJ2-1; D gene uncertain. Deletions cut 7 bases from V and 8 bases from J, with 9 bases between. The CDR3 has 11 amino acids. Per germline, CDR1 MNHNY and CDR2 SVGAGI (reference sequence). CDR3 in amino acids: CASTKSDEQFF. CDR3 nucleotides: TGTGCCAGCACCAAGTCGGATGAGCAGTTCTTC.

J is TRBJ1-4 and V is TRBV4-1; 9 positions agree with TRBD1. V shed 1 base, J shed 8 bases, and the junction held 2 bases outside the gene matches. Per the germline V gene, CDR1 is MGHRA and CDR2 is YSYEKL. This CDR3 region has 14 residues. CDR3 DNA sequence: TGCGCCAGCAGCCAAGGGACAGGGGACGAAAAACTGTTTTTT. Translation gives CASSQGTGDEKLFF.

The rearrangement links TRBV5-1 to TRBJ2-7; tentative D call: TRBD1 (6 bases). V lost 0 bases and J lost 2, with 9 bases in between. The germline V gene has CDR1 SGHRS and CDR2 YFSETQ. The CDR3 spans 14 residues. The CDR3 bases are TGCGCCAGCAGCTTGGCACAGGGTACCTACGAGCAGTACTTC. This translates into CASSLAQGTYEQYF.

This chain connects TRBV4-1 to TRBJ1-2, with D tentatively TRBD1 (6 bases). Germline V gene sequence: CDR1 MGHRA, CDR2 YSYEKL. The CDR3 consists of 14 residues. V was shortened by 3 bases and J by 8 bases, with 16 bases between the two germline ends. This CDR3 is CASSHPGGPGGYTF. CDR3 coding DNA: TGCGCCAGCAGCCACCCCGGGGGCCCAGGAGGCTACACCTTC.

This chain uses TRBV6-5 with TRBJ2-3, with a weak D call TRBD2 (6 bases). The V and J ends lost 2 bases and 0 bases respectively, with 6 bases between them. Germline V CDR1 and CDR2: MNHEY, SVGAGI. There are 14 residues in the CDR3. For the CDR3, the DNA is TGTGCCAGCAGTTACGGGGGGAGCACAGATACGCAGTATTTT. It yields the protein CASSYGGSTDTQYF.

The chain employs TRBV7-8 and TRBJ1-1; no clear D gene. Germline V gene lookup returns CDR1 SGHVS and CDR2 FQNEAQ. CDR3 length: 12 residues. V dropped 1 base and J dropped 7 bases, with 7 bases sitting between them. The CDR3 DNA reads TGTGCCAGCAGCTTAGATTGGGGTGAAGCTTTCTTT. The encoded protein is CASSLDWGEAFF.

The rearrangement links TRBV9 to TRBJ1-1; D call uncertain. Trimming shortened V by 3 bases and J by 0 bases, and 12 bases separated the two germline ends. Germline loops: CDR1 SGDLS, CDR2 YYNGEE. The CDR3 is 15 amino acids. The CDR3: CASSGHVGVNTEAFF. The CDR3 DNA follows: TGTGCCAGCAGCGGGCACGTGGGTGTGAACACTGAAGCTTTCTTT.

The chain recombines TRBV19 with TRBJ2-7; the D is unclear. The V gene's germline CDR1 is LNHDA and CDR2 SQIVND (reference sequence). This CDR3 has 18 residues. Deletions cut 5 bases from V and 9 bases from J, with 32 bases between. The CDR3 coding sequence is TGTGCCAGTAGTTCCCCTTCACAGCAGGTGGTGGATGACGTGGGGCAGTACTTC. Residues: CASSSPSQQVVDDVGQYF.

This chain uses TRBV2 with TRBJ2-5, with 8 bases matching TRBD2. The CDR3 consists of 16 residues. The V and J ends lost 1 base and 4 bases, in that order; junction bases with no gene match: 8. Per germline, CDR1 SNHLY and CDR2 FYNNEI. DNA for the CDR3: TGTGCCAGCAGTGAAGGGACTAGCCACCCAAGAGAGACCCAGTACTTC. It yields the protein CASSEGTSHPRETQYF.

This chain links TRBV5-4 with TRBJ1-1, with D possibly TRBD1 on 6 matching bases. Germline lookup yields CDR1 SGHNT and CDR2 YYREEE (reference sequence). The CDR3 contains 14 residues. The V and J ends lost 1 base and 6 bases respectively, with 13 bases between them. This CDR3 reads CASSLFRGSAEAFF. The CDR3 region has the DNA TGTGCCAGCAGCTTGTTTAGGGGGAGTGCTGAAGCTTTCTTT. The complete variable domain, with remaining parts taken from reference TRBV5-4 and TRBJ1-1, reads ETGVTQSPTHLIKTRGQQVTLRCSSQSGHNTVSWYQQALGQGPQFIFQYYREEENGRGNFPPRFSGLQFPNYSSELNVNALELDDSALYLCASSLFRGSAEAFFGQGTRLTVV.

V gene TRBV6-5 combines with J gene TRBJ2-1; D tentatively fits TRBD1 or TRBD2 (5 bases each). The CDR3 totals 14 residues. The V and J ends lost 2 bases and 5 bases respectively, with 10 bases between them. The germline gives CDR1 MNHEY, CDR2 SVGAGI. The CDR3 sequence is CASSYTGTDNEQFF. As DNA, the CDR3 is TGTGCCAGCAGTTACACCGGGACGGACAATGAGCAGTTCTTC.

V gene TRBV10-3 combines with J gene TRBJ2-1; D may be TRBD1 or TRBD2 (5 bases each). The V gene's germline CDR1 is ENHRY and CDR2 SYGVKD. This CDR3 has 13 residues. V was shortened by 2 bases and J by 5 bases, with 7 bases between the two germline ends. CDR3 sequence (DNA): TGTGCCATCAGTGAGCGGGGCCACAATGAGCAGTTCTTC. Protein sequence: CAISERGHNEQFF.

This clone was detected only a few times. Written as DNA, the CDR3 is TGCGCCAGCAGCTACACAAACACTGAAGCTTTCTTT. This translates into CASSYTNTEAFF. The chain uses TRBV5-1 and TRBJ1-1; D not certain. This CDR3 contains 12 residues. The germline CDR1 and CDR2 sequences are SGHRS and YFSETQ. V lost 3 bases and J lost 2, with 5 bases in between. Supplemented by reference TRBV5-1 and TRBJ1-1, the full variable domain reads KAGVTQTPRYLIKTRGQQVTLSCSPISGHRSVSWYQQTPGQGLQFLFEYFSETQRNKGNFPGRFSGRQFSNSRSEMNVSTLELGDSALYLCASSYTNTEAFFGQGTRLTVV.

The chain carries TRBV28 and TRBJ2-3; unclear D gene. The CDR3 sequence is 13 residues long. Trimming stripped 3 bases from V and 1 base from J, with 5 bases between. Per the germline V gene, CDR1 is MDHEN and CDR2 is SYDVKM. The CDR3 is CASSFVGTDTQYF. The CDR3 DNA is TGTGCCAGCAGTTTCGTGGGCACAGATACGCAGTATTTT.

The CDR3 coding sequence is TGTGCCAGCAGCTGGACAGAAAGCACAGATACGCAGTATTTT. As protein: CASSWTESTDTQYF. The V and J genes are TRBV7-9 and TRBJ2-3, with a tentative D call TRBD1 (6 bases). Trimming pared 4 bases from V and 0 bases from J, leaving 8 bases between. Germline lookup yields CDR1 SEHNR and CDR2 FQNEAQ (reference sequence). This CDR3 has 14 residues.

The V gene is TRBV19, the J gene TRBJ2-3, with 7 bases fitting TRBD1. V was clipped by 5 bases and J by 3 bases; unmatched bases: 11. Germline CDR1 reads LNHDA; CDR2 reads SQIVND (reference sequence). CDR3 length: 16 amino acids. The CDR3: CASSGPQGPGTDTQYF. The CDR3 DNA sequence: TGTGCCAGTAGTGGACCACAGGGGCCAGGGACAGATACGCAGTATTTT.